This T cell receptor beta chain was captured in a study of blood T cell repertoires in COVID-19. Study summary: Sources were T cells, B-cell-depleted T cells, or PBMCs; the material itself was cDNA or gDNA.

The protocol was immunoSEQ multiplex PCR, while the TCRdb copy is restricted to in-frame clones and leaves out a portion. The sample holds about 120,000 clones, around four fifths seen once. V was pared by 4 bases and J by 0 bases, with 6 bases of the junction left unmatched. Germline-derived CDR1 and CDR2 are SGHNT and YYREEE (reference sequence). CDR3 length equals 16 residues. Material for sequencing was peripheral blood. The sequence was collected from a man in his 70s with active or convalescent COVID-19. This chain joins TRBV5-4 and TRBJ1-4, with 7 bases matching TRBD1. For the CDR3, the DNA is TGTGCCAGCAGCGGGGGGCAGGGGGCAACTAATGAAAAACTGTTTTTT. Translating gives CASSGGQGATNEKLFF.